Shown below are 9 T cell receptor beta chains from a single sample sequenced in a study of blood T cell repertoires in COVID-19. Repertoires were generated with immunoSEQ multiplex PCR, while TCRdb's copy carries only in-frame clones and drops some. The table records about 430,000 clones, around nine tenths of them present only once. Sequencing was performed on PBMCs or T cells enriched from blood (not recorded which). Every receptor here comes from a young woman who had been exposed to COVID-19.

The rearrangement uses TRBV19 and TRBJ2-2, with a possible D match to TRBD1 (6 bases). Germline values: CDR1 LNHDA, CDR2 SQIVND (reference sequence). The CDR3 loop spans 21 amino acids. With 0 bases removed from V and 1 base from J, the gap between germline ends came to 24 bases. The CDR3 coding sequence is TGTGCCAGTAGTATAGAGGACGGACAGCCAAATTTTCTGGGGAACACCGGGGAGCTGTTTTTT. Its protein is CASSIEDGQPNFLGNTGELFF.

Of note for this clone: Its ends do not fully match the called genes, so a read error is possible. The CDR3 loop reads CASSFFEMSF. CDR3 in DNA: TGTGCCAGCAGCTTTTTCGAAATGAGCTTT. The chain has TRBV7-9 and TRBJ1-1; D gene uncertain. In germline, CDR1 is SEHNR, CDR2 FQNEAQ (reference sequence). This CDR3 has 10 residues.

V is TRBV5-1 and J is TRBJ1-4; D not certain. This CDR3 spans 18 amino acids. CDR1 SGHRS and CDR2 YFSETQ come from the germline V gene. The germline V and J ends were trimmed by 2 bases and 0 bases, with 17 bases remaining between them. The CDR3 sequence is CASSFRDTSRSTNEKLFF. The CDR3 nucleotides are TGCGCCAGCAGCTTCAGAGACACCTCACGATCAACTAATGAAAAACTGTTTTTT.

The chain carries TRBV19 and TRBJ1-5; D perhaps matches TRBD1 (5 bases). The germline CDR1 and CDR2 sequences are LNHDA and SQIVND (reference sequence). Trimming shortened V by 3 bases and J by 2 bases, and 14 bases separated the two germline ends. The CDR3 is 16 amino acids. CDR3 nucleotide sequence: TGTGCCAGTAGTATGCGGTTCAGGGATGGCAATCAGCCCCAGCATTTT. Translation: CASSMRFRDGNQPQHF.

This chain joins TRBV13 and TRBJ1-2; D not certain. This CDR3 region has 13 residues. The germline V and J ends were trimmed by 0 bases and 5 bases, with 7 bases remaining between them. The germline V gene has CDR1 PRHDT and CDR2 FYEKMQ (reference sequence). CDR3 amino acids: CASSLGREYGYTF. The CDR3 DNA sequence: TGTGCCAGCAGCTTAGGCCGAGAATATGGCTACACCTTC.

The J gene is TRBJ1-2, the V gene TRBV6-1; TRBD1 matches 10 bases. CDR1 and CDR2 from the germline V gene are MNHNS and SASEGT. The ends lost 2 bases at V and 0 bases at J; junction bases unmatched: 6. CDR3 length: 17 amino acids. The CDR3 is CASSERGQGPSNYGYTF. In DNA form, the CDR3 reads TGTGCCAGCAGTGAAAGGGGACAGGGGCCTTCTAACTATGGCTACACCTTC.

The chain recombines TRBV28 with TRBJ1-3, with a weak D call TRBD1 (5 bases). Per germline, CDR1 MDHEN and CDR2 SYDVKM. Trimming shortened V by 7 bases and J by 0 bases, and 13 bases separated the two germline ends. The CDR3 runs to 15 residues. Written as DNA, the CDR3 is TGTGCCAGCATGCAGGGAGGGTACTCTGGAAACACCATATATTTT. This sequence encodes CASMQGGYSGNTIYF.

The chain carries TRBV2 and TRBJ2-7; D not resolved. The CDR3 has 12 residues. V shed 3 bases and J shed 6 bases, with 9 bases lying between them. Germline CDR1 SNHLY, CDR2 FYNNEI. The CDR3 DNA reads as TGTGCCAGCAGTGAGTTAGCTGCCGAGCAGTACTTC. It translates to CASSELAAEQYF.

This rearrangement joins TRBV7-9 to TRBJ1-5; D is unresolved. Trimming left V 5 bases short and J 3 bases short, with 11 bases between. The CDR3 loop spans 14 amino acids. Germline CDR1 SEHNR, CDR2 FQNEAQ (reference sequence). The CDR3: CASSQDGPNQPQHF. CDR3 nucleotide sequence: TGTGCCAGCAGCCAAGATGGGCCCAATCAGCCCCAGCATTTT.